The 32 T cell receptor beta chains given below trace back to one sample, sequenced in a study of response to subunit inactivated influenza vaccine. MiXCR, applied by TCRdb to the RT-PCR reads, yields one record per CDR3 protein. The table lists 530,000 or so distinct CDR3 sequences, 12% of them singletons. The sequencing here drew on PBMCs from blood, taken on the day of vaccination. The receptors here all came from a man over 45 who received an inactivated influenza vaccine.

This clonotype was detected ten times or more. The genes are TRBV7-9 and TRBJ2-2, with D uncertain. The CDR3 spans 14 residues. Germline V CDR1 and CDR2: SEHNR, FQNEAQ (reference sequence). Trimming left V 2 bases short and J 0 bases short, with 4 bases between. The CDR3 region is CASSLPTNTGELFF. CDR3 in DNA: TGTGCCAGCAGCTTACCGACGAACACCGGGGAGCTGTTTTTT.

The rearrangement uses TRBV20-1 and TRBJ2-2, with D possibly TRBD2 on 5 matching bases. The CDR3 runs to 12 residues. V dropped 6 bases and J dropped 6 bases, with 11 bases sitting between them. CDR1 and CDR2 (germline): DFQATT, SNEGSKA (reference sequence). The CDR3: CSAEGEAGELFF. The DNA of the CDR3 is TGCAGTGCAGAGGGTGAGGCCGGGGAGCTGTTTTTT.

This chain uses TRBV5-1 with TRBJ1-1; TRBD1 matches at 9 bases. Germline V CDR1 and CDR2: SGHRS, YFSETQ. CDR3 length: 15 amino acids. J lost 1 base, V lost 6 bases, and 7 bases had no gene match. The CDR3 reads CASNKQGAKNTEAFF. CDR3 nucleotides: TGCGCCAGCAACAAACAGGGGGCAAAGAACACTGAAGCTTTCTTT.

The V call is TRBV20-1, the J call TRBJ1-5; TRBD1 aligns across 7 bases. The ends lost 4 bases at V and 0 bases at J; junction bases unmatched: 15. The germline gives CDR1 DFQATT, CDR2 SNEGSKA (reference sequence). The CDR3 is made up of 18 amino acids. The CDR3 region has the DNA TGCAGTGCTAAGTCCCTTACCGGGACAGAGAATAGCAATCAGCCCCAGCATTTT. This sequence encodes CSAKSLTGTENSNQPQHF.

This chain uses TRBV27 with TRBJ2-7, with 9 bases lining up with TRBD2. The ends lost 6 bases at V and 4 bases at J; junction bases unmatched: 10. The CDR3 sequence is 15 residues long. Germline lookup yields CDR1 MNHEY and CDR2 SMNVEV (reference sequence). As DNA, the CDR3 is TGTGCCAGCAGCCGTAGCGGGGGCGGTGTTTACGAGCAGTACTTC. Amino acids: CASSRSGGGVYEQYF.

This clonotype turned up a few times. The chain employs TRBV28 and TRBJ2-1; D is possibly TRBD2 (6 bases). V lost 2 bases to trimming and J lost 9 bases, with 11 bases between them. CDR3 size: 13 residues. CDR1 MDHEN and CDR2 SYDVKM come from the germline V gene. This CDR3 reads CASSLPAGTEQFF. CDR3 coding DNA: TGTGCCAGCAGTTTACCAGCGGGCACTGAGCAGTTCTTC.

This chain uses TRBV10-3 with TRBJ2-7; 11 bases agree with TRBD1. Germline V gene lookup returns CDR1 ENHRY and CDR2 SYGVKD. This CDR3 comprises 15 residues. Germline trimming cut 3 bases from V and 1 base from J; bases unmatched to any gene: 2. This chain's CDR3 is CAISDRDRGSYEQYF. Here the CDR3 DNA reads TGTGCCATCAGTGACCGGGACAGGGGGTCCTACGAGCAGTACTTC.

Only a few counts were recorded for this clonotype. This rearrangement joins TRBV7-6 to TRBJ1-6, with D uncertain. The germline V and J ends were trimmed by 5 bases and 7 bases, with 15 bases remaining between them. Germline lookup yields CDR1 SGHVS and CDR2 FNYEAQ. The CDR3 spans 15 residues. CDR3 residues: CASSRGEGRNSPLHF. The CDR3 nucleotides are TGTGCCAGCAGCCGCGGGGAGGGAAGGAATTCACCCCTCCACTTT.

This clonotype came up a few times. This chain links TRBV7-2 with TRBJ2-3; 12 nucleotides align to TRBD1. Trimming took 5 bases from V and 5 from J; bases not matched to a gene: 8. CDR1 and CDR2 (germline): SGHTA, FQGNSA. This CDR3 comprises 16 residues. The CDR3 loop reads CASSRDRGRGLDTQYF. The CDR3 DNA sequence: TGTGCCAGCAGCCGGGACAGGGGGCGCGGGTTAGATACGCAGTATTTT.

The gene calls are TRBV24-1 and TRBJ2-1; TRBD2 matches 9 bases. The germline V gene has CDR1 KGHDR and CDR2 SFDVKD. The ends lost 2 bases at V and 10 bases at J; junction bases unmatched: 17. The CDR3 totals 18 residues. CDR3 protein: CATSDSVGRGLALWEQFF. The CDR3, as DNA: TGTGCCACCAGTGATTCAGTAGGTAGGGGACTAGCCCTATGGGAGCAGTTCTTC.

The chain carries TRBV7-2 and TRBJ1-6; tentative D call: TRBD1 (5 bases). V lost 2 bases to trimming and J lost 10 bases, with 12 bases between them. Germline V CDR1 and CDR2: SGHTA, FQGNSA. The CDR3 covers 14 residues. The CDR3 DNA sequence: TGTGCCAGCAGCTTATCAGGGATTGCCTCACCCCTCCACTTT. This encodes CASSLSGIASPLHF.

The CDR3 nucleotides read TGTGCCAGCAGTTCCGAGGGCGGAGAGGTTTACGAGCAGTACTTC. Its protein is CASSSEGGEVYEQYF. The genes are TRBV27 and TRBJ2-7; a possible D gene is TRBD2 (5 bases). V lost 4 bases and J 4 bases, leaving 17 bases between the germline ends. CDR1 and CDR2 (germline): MNHEY, SMNVEV (reference sequence). This CDR3 has 15 amino acids.

The genes are TRBV4-2 and TRBJ2-5; a weak D match, TRBD2 (6 bases). The germline V gene has CDR1 LGHNA and CDR2 YNFKEQ. Trimming took off 1 base at V and 4 bases at J, with 10 bases between the two ends. The CDR3 runs to 14 residues. This CDR3 reads CASSQVPEGETQYF. The CDR3 nucleotides read TGTGCCAGCAGCCAAGTCCCGGAGGGAGAGACCCAGTACTTC.

There are many counts of this clonotype. The chain employs TRBV7-6 and TRBJ2-7; possible D gene TRBD2, 5 bases. CDR3 size: 14 residues. Germline V CDR1 and CDR2: SGHVS, FNYEAQ. V dropped 4 bases and J dropped 3 bases, with 13 bases sitting between them. In DNA form, the CDR3 reads TGTGCCAGCAGCTCCAACCGGGGTTACTACGAGCAGTACTTC. It codes for CASSSNRGYYEQYF.

The chain combines TRBV29-1 with TRBJ2-7; D is perhaps TRBD1 (6 bases). V was cut by 6 bases and J by 5 bases, with 11 bases left in between. Per the germline V gene, CDR1 is SQVTM and CDR2 is ANQGSEA. CDR3 size: 11 residues. CDR3 DNA: TGCAGCGTACCCGACAGGAACGAGCAGTACTTC. This codes for CSVPDRNEQYF.

This clonotype was detected a few times. This chain uses TRBV20-1 with TRBJ2-7; no firm D call. Trimming cost V 1 base and J 2 bases, with 15 bases left between them. Germline V gene sequence: CDR1 DFQATT, CDR2 SNEGSKA (reference sequence). The CDR3 sequence is 15 residues long. In nucleotides, the CDR3 is TGCAGTGCTAGAGGAAACAGAGATGCGACCTACGAGCAGTACTTC. It encodes CSARGNRDATYEQYF.

The chain links TRBV29-1 to TRBJ1-3, with D tentatively TRBD1 (6 bases). This CDR3 is 12 amino acids long. Germline lookup yields CDR1 SQVTM and CDR2 ANQGSEA. V dropped 8 bases and J dropped 6 bases, with 14 bases sitting between them. In DNA form, the CDR3 reads TGCAGCTTCACAGGGTTTGCAAACACCATATATTTT. Translating it yields CSFTGFANTIYF.

This clonotype appeared many times. The rearrangement links TRBV7-9 to TRBJ2-1; 12 positions agree with TRBD2. Germline values: CDR1 SEHNR, CDR2 FQNEAQ (reference sequence). Trimming took 3 bases from V and 6 from J; bases not matched to a gene: 3. The CDR3 extends over 15 amino acids. The CDR3 region is CASSFTSGGLNEQFF. The CDR3 nucleotides are TGTGCCAGCAGCTTCACTAGCGGGGGGCTCAATGAGCAGTTCTTC. Full variable domain (rest looked up from reference TRBV7-9 and TRBJ2-1): DTGVSQNPRHKITKRGQNVTFRCDPISEHNRLYWYRQTLGQGPEFLTYFQNEAQLEKSRLLSDRFSAERPKGSFSTLEIQRTEQGDSAMYLCASSFTSGGLNEQFFGPGTRLTVL.

This clonotype showed up just a few times. This rearrangement joins TRBV28 to TRBJ2-4; D is possibly TRBD2 (6 bases). The germline V gene has CDR1 MDHEN and CDR2 SYDVKM. V lost 3 bases, J lost 0 bases, and 12 bases lay in between. The length of the CDR3 is 16 residues. Here the CDR3 DNA reads TGTGCCAGCAGTTTCCGGGACTGGAAAGCCAAAAACATTCAGTACTTC. Its translation is CASSFRDWKAKNIQYF.

The gene calls are TRBV20-1 and TRBJ2-7, with D uncertain. Germline CDR1 reads DFQATT; CDR2 reads SNEGSKA (reference sequence). V was trimmed by 5 bases and J by 3 bases, leaving 23 bases between them. CDR3 length: 16 amino acids. In DNA, the CDR3 is TGCAGTGCTGCGTTGCCCCCGGGTCAACCACACTACGAGCAGTACTTC. It codes for CSAALPPGQPHYEQYF.

The chain is built from TRBV20-1 and TRBJ1-2; 12 nucleotides agree with TRBD1. Germline V gene sequence: CDR1 DFQATT, CDR2 SNEGSKA (reference sequence). J gave up 7 bases and V 2 bases, and 2 bases lay outside the gene matches. CDR3 length equals 13 residues. CDR3 nucleotide sequence: TGCAGTGCTAGATGGGACAGGGGGCTTGGCTACACCTTC. Amino acids: CSARWDRGLGYTF.

The V gene is TRBV11-2, the J gene TRBJ2-3; 10 bases fit TRBD2. V dropped 1 base and J dropped 0; count of bases not matched to a gene: 10. CDR3 length: 19 amino acids. CDR1 is SGHAT and CDR2 is FQNNGV in the germline V gene. The CDR3 region has the DNA TGTGCCAGCAGCTTAGGTGCGCTAGCGGGAGTTCCTAGCACAGATACGCAGTATTTT. It yields the protein CASSLGALAGVPSTDTQYF.

The chain combines TRBV10-3 with TRBJ2-2, with a tentative D call TRBD2 (5 bases). The CDR3 covers 15 residues. The V gene's germline CDR1 is ENHRY and CDR2 SYGVKD. V gave up 0 bases and J gave up 6 bases, with 11 bases separating them. The CDR3 sequence is CAISESLGGAGELFF. The CDR3 nucleotides read TGTGCCATCAGTGAGTCCCTCGGAGGAGCCGGGGAGCTGTTTTTT.

This clonotype has more than one count but fewer than ten. The genes are TRBV4-3 and TRBJ2-7; 7 bases align to TRBD1. Germline V gene lookup returns CDR1 LGHNA and CDR2 YSLEER. The CDR3 has 13 residues. Trimming removed 5 bases from V and 2 bases from J; junction bases left unmatched: 3. This CDR3 reads CASSKQGTYEQYF. CDR3 nucleotides: TGCGCCAGCAGCAAACAGGGGACCTACGAGCAGTACTTC.

This clonotype was seen repeatedly, ten times or more. This chain links TRBV29-1 with TRBJ2-1; 10 bases map to TRBD2. The CDR3 sequence is 17 residues long. With 6 bases clipped from V and 2 bases from J, the junction kept 13 bases outside the gene matches. Germline lookup yields CDR1 SQVTM and CDR2 ANQGSEA. The CDR3 sequence is CSVPGLAGDGAYNEQFF. DNA of the CDR3: TGCAGCGTGCCCGGGCTAGCGGGAGACGGGGCCTACAATGAGCAGTTCTTC.

In its sample, this clonotype was seen many times. The chain employs TRBV28 and TRBJ2-7; 10 bases are shared with TRBD1. CDR1 MDHEN and CDR2 SYDVKM come from the germline V gene. The CDR3 has 16 amino acids. Trimming removed 5 bases from V and 3 bases from J; junction bases left unmatched: 10. The CDR3 sequence: CASSTRTGGAFYEQYF. The CDR3 DNA reads TGTGCCAGCAGTACCCGGACAGGGGGAGCTTTCTACGAGCAGTACTTC. The whole variable domain, filled in from reference TRBV28 and TRBJ2-7, reads DVKVTQSSRYLVKRTGEKVFLECVQDMDHENMFWYRQDPGLGLRLIYFSYDVKMKEKGDIPEGYSVSREKKERFSLILESASTNQTSMYLCASSTRTGGAFYEQYFGPGTRLTVT.

This clonotype occurred a few times. The genes are TRBV5-1 and TRBJ1-1; 10 nucleotides align to TRBD1. J was trimmed by 0 bases and V by 4 bases; bases with no gene match: 6. Per germline, CDR1 SGHRS and CDR2 YFSETQ. CDR3 length: 16 amino acids. Here the CDR3 reads CASSLRTGGLNTEAFF. CDR3 sequence (DNA): TGCGCCAGCAGCCTGCGGACAGGGGGGCTGAACACTGAAGCTTTCTTT.

This clonotype was counted only a few times. This rearrangement joins TRBV24-1 to TRBJ1-1; tentatively, D is TRBD1 (6 bases). Trimming pared 4 bases from V and 0 bases from J, leaving 11 bases between. The CDR3 loop spans 15 amino acids. The germline V gene has CDR1 KGHDR and CDR2 SFDVKD. The CDR3 bases are TGTGCCACCAGTGACCCCGGACAGATGAACACTGAAGCTTTCTTT. Its translation: CATSDPGQMNTEAFF.

The chain employs TRBV4-3 and TRBJ1-1; the D gene is possibly TRBD1 (6 bases). The V gene's germline CDR1 is LGHNA and CDR2 YSLEER. The V gene lost 2 bases and the J gene lost 3 bases, with 10 bases spanning the gap. The CDR3 is 14 amino acids. The CDR3 reads CASSQTTGDTEAFF. CDR3 nucleotide sequence: TGCGCCAGCAGCCAAACGACAGGTGACACTGAAGCTTTCTTT.

The chain links TRBV24-1 to TRBJ2-1; D gene unclear. Trimming pared 9 bases from V and 6 bases from J, leaving 17 bases between. The V gene's germline CDR1 is KGHDR and CDR2 SFDVKD. The CDR3 runs 14 residues. The CDR3 spells CATAGFGTGNEQFF. The DNA of the CDR3 is TGTGCCACCGCCGGTTTTGGCACGGGCAATGAGCAGTTCTTC.

A few counts support this clonotype. The chain employs TRBV24-1 and TRBJ2-1, with TRBD2 matching 13 bases. CDR3 size: 16 residues. Trimming took 4 bases from V and 9 from J; bases not matched to a gene: 8. Germline values: CDR1 KGHDR, CDR2 SFDVKD. The CDR3 DNA follows: TGTGCCACCAGTGAACTAGCGGGGGGGCATTGGGGTGAGCAGTTCTTC. Amino acids: CATSELAGGHWGEQFF.

This clonotype was detected a few times. The rearrangement uses TRBV28 and TRBJ2-1; a weak D match, TRBD2 (6 bases). Between the trimmed V and J ends, which lost 6 bases and 7 bases, there was a span of 22 bases. Germline CDR1 is MDHEN and CDR2 is SYDVKM. This CDR3 is 16 amino acids long. The CDR3 DNA is TGTGCCAGCAGATCTACCGGGACTTCCTCCCGTAATGAGCAGTTCTTC. Translation: CASRSTGTSSRNEQFF.